A single sample is the source of the 6 T cell receptor beta chains below, sequenced in a study of response to subunit inactivated influenza vaccine. TCRdb re-called the RT-PCR reads with MiXCR, one entry per CDR3 protein. The profile shows roughly 630,000 distinct CDR3 sequences, 14% of them singletons. This sample comprised PBMCs from blood, obtained roughly 2 weeks before vaccination. The receptors shown here come from a man aged 45-65 years who received an inactivated influenza vaccine.

This clonotype was counted between two and nine times. J is TRBJ1-5 and V is TRBV5-5; no reliable D call. The CDR3 consists of 14 residues. The ends were cut back, 4 bases at V and 6 bases at J, with 14 bases in the middle. In germline, CDR1 is SGHKS, CDR2 YYEKEE (reference sequence). Here the CDR3 reads CASSQGNWGQPQHF. CDR3 DNA: TGTGCCAGCAGCCAAGGGAATTGGGGTCAGCCCCAGCATTTT.

The gene calls are TRBV27 and TRBJ1-4; 7 nucleotides line up with TRBD1. Germline lookup yields CDR1 MNHEY and CDR2 SMNVEV (reference sequence). This CDR3 is built from 14 residues. V lost 6 bases and J lost 6; bases outside the gene matches: 7. CDR3 region: CASRRQGYDEKLFF. For the CDR3, the DNA is TGTGCCAGCAGAAGACAGGGTTATGATGAAAAACTGTTTTTT.

Worth noting for this clonotype: Sequence at one end of the junction differs from germline and may be a read error. The chain carries TRBV15 and TRBJ2-2; D is perhaps TRBD1 (7 bases). CDR1 and CDR2 from the germline V gene are LNHNV and YYDKDF (reference sequence). The CDR3 has 20 residues. CDR3 nucleotides: TGTGCCACCAGCAGACGCACACAACCGGGACAGACAATAAACACCGGGGGGCTGTTTTTT. It codes for CATSRRTQPGQTINTGGLFF.

There are a few counts of this clonotype. The V gene is TRBV12-3 or TRBV12-4, the J gene TRBJ2-4; D unresolved. Deletions cut 6 bases from V and 0 bases from J, with 9 bases between. The CDR3 has 14 amino acids. The CDR3 sequence is CASSRSEAKNIQYF. The CDR3, as DNA: TGTGCCAGCAGCCGATCCGAAGCCAAAAACATTCAGTACTTC.

This clonotype was seen only a few times. The chain carries TRBV4-3 and TRBJ2-4, with unresolved D. V gave up 3 bases and J gave up 0 bases, with 9 bases separating them. The V gene's germline CDR1 is LGHNA and CDR2 YSLEER. The length of the CDR3 is 15 residues. CDR3 residues: CASSQNSGAKNIQYF. DNA for the CDR3: TGCGCCAGCAGCCAGAATAGTGGAGCCAAAAACATTCAGTACTTC.

This chain connects TRBV6-2 or TRBV6-3 to TRBJ1-5; 7 bases align to TRBD1. Per the germline V gene, CDR1 is MNHEY and CDR2 is SVGEGT. V trimming: 8 bases; J trimming: 1 base; junction bases outside the gene matches: 2. The length of the CDR3 is 13 residues. The CDR3 protein is CASVDRSNQPQHF. The CDR3, as DNA: TGTGCCAGCGTGGACAGGAGCAATCAGCCCCAGCATTTT.